This TCR beta chain appears in the sequencing data of a study of OX40 agonist ivuxolimab in advanced cancers. Across the study: Enrolled patients in dose escalation had cancers that were hepatocellular carcinoma, melanoma, renal cell or head and neck cancer.

With regard to this clone: What it binds is unknown.

The method was immunoSEQ multiplex PCR; TCRdb's version includes in-frame clones alone and lacks a portion of them. In the table there are under 70,000 clones, 85% of which are singletons. Per germline, CDR1 SNHLY and CDR2 FYNNEI. With V trimmed by 6 bases and J by 1 base, 4 bases remained unmatched. The CDR3 extends over 15 amino acids. Whole-study findings and limits: Some nonresponders likewise displayed low normalized T-cell clonal expansion.

The J gene is TRBJ2-5, the V gene TRBV2; 11 bases are a match to TRBD2. The clonotype comes from an adult with an advanced solid tumor such as melanoma, head and neck, liver or kidney cancer. The sequencing here drew on CD4+ or CD8+ T cells sorted from blood, taken in a trial of the OX40 agonist ivuxolimab. CDR3 DNA sequence: TGTGCCAGCAGACTAGCGGGAGCCCCCCAAGAGACCCAGTACTTC. It translates to CASRLAGAPQETQYF.